Listed here is a single T cell receptor (beta chain). The target of this receptor is not known. Per-nucleotide qualities are absent, and no much larger clonotype sits a single base away. The collaborating institutions used their own protocols to collect whole blood in K2EDTA tubes. For TCRbeta analysis, collaborators shipped samples as frozen whole blood, isolated PBMCs, or DNA extracted from either of those sample types. TCRbeta CDR3 regions were amplified from genomic DNA using the immunoSEQ Assay, a bias-controlled multiplex PCR. The study's own analysis went as follows. The number of nucleated cells in each sample was estimated from the amplification of reference gene primers within the assay. Sequence reads were collapsed and filtered to measure the absolute abundance of every unique TCRbeta CDR3 rearrangement. For each sample, productive Simpson clonality was calculated as the square root of Simpson's diversity index across productive rearrangements. The clones in this table, taken by TCRdb from immuneACCESS, are in-frame only. Not every clone is retained; where verified, under half of the shortfall comes from an unresolved V gene, and the cause of the rest is unknown. For V, J and clone size, that table is used; D and trimming come from the DNA. The table for this sample lists around 300,000 clones; just under 85% of them were counted only once. Of the sample, 4.1% is held by the ten largest clones.

The sample comes from a study of blood T cell repertoires in COVID-19 (dated by TCRdb to the early 2020s). At the level of the whole study: Samples covering the acute and convalescent phases of COVID-19 were provided by collaborators in the United States, Italy and Spain. The material from the prospective study consisted of cDNA or gDNA derived from T cells, B-cell-depleted T cells, or PBMCs. Deeply sampled blood TCRbeta repertoires from subjects exposed to, actively infected with, or recovered from COVID-19 were included in the dataset. The repertoires were released in a freely available public database intended as a resource for research on the immune response to SARS-CoV-2. The samples were drawn from the first 160 participants of the ongoing ImmuneRACE study and from 950 to 1,500 subjects provided by 6 global collaborators. Nearly every sample came with metadata listing a de-identified subject ID, COVID-19 status, age in years and sex. Where HLA class I and class II types were available, the types were taken from metadata supplied by the sample provider, not from assay-based typing. Results and caveats for the whole study, not just this receptor: How much clinical and demographic metadata was included differed by source and by participant, and the metadata was provided uncurated.

There are 15 amino acids in the CDR3, from cysteine to phenylalanine inclusive. The read is trimmed to its CDR3 DNA, 45 bases read in frame from base 1. The germline V gene (reference sequence) sets CDR1 to MNHEY and CDR2 to SMNVEV. Trimming costs V 0 bases and J 7 bases, and their ends lie 12 bases apart. The sequencing sample was made of peripheral blood. The sequence was obtained from a woman aged 45 to 65 with active or convalescent COVID-19. Recombination connected TRBV27 to TRBJ1-4, with TRBD1 tentatively as D gene (5 bases match). The CDR3 region has the sequence CASSLSRGLGEKLFF. Here is the DNA: TGTGCCAGCAGTTTATCCCGGGGGTTAGGTGAAAAACTGTTTTTT.